Sequencing of this T cell receptor (beta chain) was carried out in a study of molecular identifiers for immune sequencing clone quantification. In preparing bulk TCR libraries, previously described methods and listed TCR primers were used. MiXCR, run by TCRdb on the PCR reads, gives a single entry per CDR3 protein. The sample carries fewer than 10,000 distinct CDR3 sequences, approximately 19% recorded once. Input material: naive CD8+ T cells from blood, with Jurkat cell RNA spiked in. Subset noted: FACS-sorted CD8+CD4-CCR7+CD45RA+ naive T cells. The clonotype originates from a human donor in good health. Some libraries in this study had Jurkat cell RNA spiked in.

CDR3 in amino acids: CASSLGPETGELFF. The CDR3 coding sequence is TGTGCCAGCAGTTTGGGGCCAGAAACCGGGGAGCTGTTTTTT. V is TRBV27 and J is TRBJ2-2, with D perhaps matching TRBD1 (5 bases). The CDR3 length is 14 residues. Trimming pared 3 bases from V and 5 bases from J, leaving 10 bases between. Germline loops: CDR1 MNHEY, CDR2 SMNVEV (reference sequence).